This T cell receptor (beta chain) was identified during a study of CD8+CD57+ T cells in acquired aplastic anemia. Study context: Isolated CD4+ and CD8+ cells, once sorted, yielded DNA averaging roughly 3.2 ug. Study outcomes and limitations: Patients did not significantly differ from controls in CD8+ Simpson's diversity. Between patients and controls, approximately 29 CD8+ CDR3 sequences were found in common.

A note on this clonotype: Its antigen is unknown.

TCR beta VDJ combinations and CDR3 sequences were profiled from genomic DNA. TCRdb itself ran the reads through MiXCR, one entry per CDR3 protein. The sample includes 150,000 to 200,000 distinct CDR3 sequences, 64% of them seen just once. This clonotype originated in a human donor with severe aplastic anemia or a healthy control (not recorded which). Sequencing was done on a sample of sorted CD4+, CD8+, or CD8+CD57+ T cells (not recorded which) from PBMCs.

The CDR3 reads CASSFTGAGDTQYF. Written as DNA, the CDR3 is TGTGCCAGCAGCTTTACAGGCGCGGGAGATACGCAGTATTTT. This rearrangement joins TRBV7-3 to TRBJ2-3; D is possibly TRBD1 or TRBD2 (5 bases each). Per germline, CDR1 SGHTA and CDR2 FQGTGA. The V gene lost 3 bases and the J gene lost 5 bases, with 12 bases spanning the gap. The CDR3 runs to 14 residues. Variable domain in full (rest from reference TRBV7-3 and TRBJ2-3): GAGVSQTPSNKVTEKGKYVELRCDPISGHTALYWYRQSLGQGPEFLIYFQGTGAADDSGLPNDRFFAVRPEGSVSTLKIQRTERGDSAVYLCASSFTGAGDTQYFGPGTRLTVL.